This T cell receptor (beta chain) emerged from a study of blood T cell repertoires in COVID-19. Turning to the study itself: Both acute and convalescent COVID-19 samples were obtained from the United States, Italy and Spain.

Germline V CDR1 and CDR2: LNHNV, YYDKDF (reference sequence). This CDR3 is 16 amino acids long. Under the authors' procedure: The assay estimated nucleated cells by amplifying reference gene primers. Profiling relied on immunoSEQ multiplex PCR, and the TCRdb table lists in-frame clones only, not all of them. V and J calls and clone size are those listed in that table; D and trimming were worked out from the DNA. The sample shows a few hundred thousand clones, around 87% of them seen only once. In regard to this clone: Germline is not matched at one junction end, which may reflect a read error.

The rearrangement links TRBV15 to TRBJ2-1, with TRBD2 identical over 9 bases. The sample taken for sequencing was peripheral blood. The sequence was obtained from a woman aged 45-65 years who had recovered from COVID-19. The CDR3 DNA sequence: TGTGCCAGCAGCAGGGGCTCTAGCGGGACCTACAATGAGCAGTTCTTC. Translating it yields CASSRGSSGTYNEQFF. Full variable domain (missing parts from reference TRBV15 and TRBJ2-1): DAMVIQNPRYQVTQFGKPVTLSCSQTLNHNVMYWYQQKSSQAPKLLFHYYDKDFNNEADTPDNFQSRRPNTSFCFLDIRSPGLGDTAMYLCASSRGSSGTYNEQFFGPGTRLTVL.